This entry lists 25 T cell receptor beta chains sequenced from one sample in a study of blood T cell repertoires in COVID-19. Measured with immunoSEQ multiplex PCR; TCRdb has only the in-frame clones, and not every one. Of about 300,000 clones in the sample, around 86% were seen once. The source material was peripheral blood. The receptors were sampled from a human donor in a cohort sampled during active COVID-19.

This chain connects TRBV6-5 to TRBJ1-5, with no clear D. This CDR3 has 14 amino acids. Germline CDR1 and CDR2: MNHEY and SVGAGI. V lost 6 bases, J lost 0 bases, and 9 bases lay in between. The CDR3 DNA is TGTGCCAGCAGGGGGAGTTATAGCAATCAGCCCCAGCATTTT. It specifies CASRGSYSNQPQHF.

The chain couples TRBV14 to TRBJ2-2; TRBD2 aligns across 7 bases. The CDR3 has 16 amino acids. The V gene's germline CDR1 is SGHDN and CDR2 FVKESK. V dropped 4 bases and J dropped 5; count of bases not matched to a gene: 10. The CDR3 DNA is TGTGCCAGCAGCCTCCAAGGGAGGGTATCAACCGGGGAGCTGTTTTTT. This translates into CASSLQGRVSTGELFF.

This sequence joins TRBV12-3 or TRBV12-4 and TRBJ1-2, with D possibly being TRBD1 (5 bases). The CDR3 has 13 amino acids. V lost 3 bases, J lost 8 bases, and 13 bases lay in between. This CDR3 is CASSFTGLGGYTF. The CDR3 bases are TGTGCCAGCAGTTTCACAGGATTGGGAGGCTACACCTTC.

This clone occurred a few times. The sample has other DNA sequences that encode this CDR3 too. V gene TRBV7-9 combines with J gene TRBJ1-2; TRBD1 is a possible D gene (5 bases). The CDR3 is 13 amino acids. Germline assignment: CDR1 SEHNR and CDR2 FQNEAQ (reference sequence). Trimming stripped 5 bases from V and 4 bases from J, with 11 bases between. The CDR3, as DNA: TGTGCCAGCAGCCCCGACAGTTCCTATGGCTACACCTTC. This encodes CASSPDSSYGYTF.

The rearrangement uses TRBV11-2 and TRBJ2-5; 10 nucleotides line up with TRBD2. With 1 base clipped from V and 2 bases from J, the junction kept 4 bases outside the gene matches. The CDR3 loop spans 16 amino acids. Germline V gives CDR1 SGHAT, CDR2 FQNNGV. The CDR3 region has the DNA TGTGCCAGCAGCTTAGCGGCTAGCGGGGGACAAGAGACCCAGTACTTC. This encodes CASSLAASGGQETQYF.

In DNA form, the CDR3 reads TGTGCCAGCACCGTGGACTTAAATTCACCCCTCCACTTT. This codes for CASTVDLNSPLHF. The chain joins TRBV27 to TRBJ1-6, with D unresolved. The CDR3 spans 13 residues. Deletions cut 7 bases from V and 7 bases from J, with 11 bases between. Germline assignment: CDR1 MNHEY and CDR2 SMNVEV (reference sequence).

This chain joins TRBV24-1 and TRBJ1-2; D uncertain. Germline V lookup: CDR1 KGHDR, CDR2 SFDVKD. Trimming took off 4 bases at V and 1 base at J, with 6 bases between the two ends. This CDR3 spans 13 amino acids. The CDR3: CATSEAYNYGYTF. CDR3 sequence (DNA): TGTGCCACCAGTGAGGCATATAACTATGGCTACACCTTC.

This chain links TRBV10-2 with TRBJ1-5, with unresolved D. V was clipped by 8 bases and J by 7 bases, with 12 bases between them. Germline CDR1 WSHSY, CDR2 SAAADI. This CDR3 has 12 residues. This CDR3 is CASATPGQPQHF. CDR3 in DNA: TGCGCCAGCGCGACACCAGGACAGCCCCAGCATTTT.

CDR3 bases: TGTGCCAGCAGCCAAGTAGTCAGAAGCGGGAAAACAGTAGCCGGGGAGCTGTTTTTT. Protein sequence: CASSQVVRSGKTVAGELFF. V and J are TRBV4-2 and TRBJ2-2; 7 positions agree with TRBD2. The junction had 17 bases not matched to a gene; V was cut back by 1 base and J by 6 bases. CDR1 and CDR2 (germline): LGHNA, YNFKEQ. The CDR3 is 19 amino acids.

Remarks on this clone: Additional DNA sequences in this sample encode the identical CDR3. The chain couples TRBV6-5 to TRBJ2-7, with D hard to call. Germline V lookup: CDR1 MNHEY, CDR2 SVGAGI. The CDR3 contains 11 residues. The V end was cut by 5 bases, the J end by 3 bases, with 5 bases between. CDR3 DNA sequence: TGTGCCAGCAGTAACAACTACGAGCAGTACTTC. It translates to CASSNNYEQYF.

The CDR3 nucleotides are TGTGCCAGCAGCTCCAGGTCGGGAGGGGGTCTGGGCTACACCTTC. Translated: CASSSRSGGGLGYTF. The gene calls are TRBV13 and TRBJ1-2; D possibly corresponds to TRBD1 (6 bases). V was trimmed by 4 bases and J by 8 bases, leaving 20 bases between them. CDR3 length: 15 amino acids. Germline V gene sequence: CDR1 PRHDT, CDR2 FYEKMQ (reference sequence).

In this sample, this clone turned up many times. Within the sample, other DNA sequences also encode this same CDR3. The chain recombines TRBV6-5 with TRBJ1-1; D call uncertain. V lost 2 bases to trimming and J lost 8 bases, with 6 bases between them. The CDR3 is 11 residues long. Germline V CDR1 and CDR2: MNHEY, SVGAGI. For the CDR3, the DNA is TGTGCCAGCAGTTACGGGAGGGAAGCTTTCTTT. The encoded protein is CASSYGREAFF.

The CDR3 loop reads CASSLQGYEQYF. The CDR3 bases are TGTGCCAGCAGTTTGCAGGGCTACGAGCAGTACTTC. The chain combines TRBV6-5 with TRBJ2-7; tentatively, D is TRBD1 (5 bases). The CDR3 spans 12 residues. Germline V gene sequence: CDR1 MNHEY, CDR2 SVGAGI. Trimming cost V 4 bases and J 3 bases, with 7 bases left between them.

This clone has just one count. The chain recombines TRBV27 with TRBJ2-7; the D is unclear. This CDR3 has 13 residues. Germline V CDR1 and CDR2: MNHEY, SMNVEV (reference sequence). V lost 4 bases and J 1 base, leaving 8 bases between the germline ends. CDR3 residues: CASSSELSYEQYF. The CDR3 coding sequence is TGTGCCAGCAGTTCGGAGCTTTCCTACGAGCAGTACTTC.

This chain uses TRBV19 with TRBJ2-1; 13 bases are shared with TRBD2. V lost 8 bases, J lost 5 bases, and 12 bases stayed unmatched. The CDR3 has 17 residues. The V gene's germline CDR1 is LNHDA and CDR2 SQIVND (reference sequence). The CDR3: CASGRELAGGSDNEQFF. The CDR3 DNA reads TGTGCCAGTGGCAGGGAACTAGCGGGAGGGTCCGACAATGAGCAGTTCTTC.

This clone showed up just once. The CDR3 is CASTPATGGNEQFF. CDR3 DNA: TGCGCCAGCACGCCGGCGACCGGCGGCAATGAGCAGTTCTTC. The V gene is TRBV5-1, the J gene TRBJ2-1; D gene uncertain. In germline, CDR1 is SGHRS, CDR2 YFSETQ. The CDR3 contains 14 residues. Trimming took 6 bases from V and 6 from J, leaving 16 bases between them.

The J gene is TRBJ2-2, the V gene TRBV4-3, with a tentative D call TRBD1 (5 bases). The CDR3 contains 14 residues. Per the germline V gene, CDR1 is LGHNA and CDR2 is YSLEER. V lost 5 bases to trimming and J lost 4 bases, with 11 bases between them. This chain's CDR3 is CASSRGFLTGELFF. Here the CDR3 DNA reads TGCGCCAGCAGCAGGGGATTTCTCACCGGGGAGCTGTTTTTT.

This clone appeared a single time. J is TRBJ2-1 and V is TRBV5-1; tentative D call: TRBD2 (6 bases). The germline V and J ends were trimmed by 4 bases and 0 bases, with 14 bases remaining between them. The CDR3 runs 16 residues. Germline lookup yields CDR1 SGHRS and CDR2 YFSETQ. This chain's CDR3 is CASSRGLLSSYNEQFF. CDR3 bases: TGCGCCAGCAGCAGGGGACTGCTGAGCTCCTACAATGAGCAGTTCTTC.

This clone was seen a handful of times. The gene calls are TRBV4-2 and TRBJ1-2; no reliable D call. Germline V gene sequence: CDR1 LGHNA, CDR2 YNFKEQ. Trimming removed 3 bases from V and 4 bases from J, with 12 bases in between. The CDR3 has 14 amino acids. CDR3 DNA sequence: TGTGCCAGCAGCCACGAGGTCAGCTCCTATGGCTACACCTTC. It is translated as CASSHEVSSYGYTF.

The genes are TRBV9 and TRBJ2-1; 7 bases agree with TRBD1. The V gene's germline CDR1 is SGDLS and CDR2 YYNGEE. The CDR3 runs 17 residues. J was trimmed by 3 bases and V by 0 bases; bases with no gene match: 9. DNA of the CDR3: TGTGCCAGCAGCGTAGCCCTGAGGGGGCGGAACTACAATGAGCAGTTCTTC. This encodes CASSVALRGRNYNEQFF.

This chain uses TRBV3-1 (or the pseudogene TRBV3-2) with TRBJ1-3, with 9 bases lining up with TRBD1. The CDR3 runs to 18 residues. Germline loops: CDR1 LGHDT, CDR2 YNNKEL (reference sequence). V was clipped by 1 base and J by 2 bases; unmatched bases: 9. The CDR3 loop reads CASSQAPSGQGAGNTIYF. As DNA, the CDR3 is TGTGCCAGCAGCCAAGCCCCCTCGGGACAGGGAGCTGGAAACACCATATATTTT.

The J gene is TRBJ2-6, the V gene TRBV5-1; D unresolved. The CDR3 totals 17 residues. V was cut by 0 bases and J by 0 bases, with 10 bases left in between. Germline CDR1 reads SGHRS; CDR2 reads YFSETQ. The chain's CDR3 is CASSLEAARSGANVLTF. The CDR3 nucleotides read TGCGCCAGCAGCTTGGAGGCGGCCCGCTCTGGGGCCAACGTCCTGACTTTC.

With respect to this clone: This could be a read error, since a much larger clone is one nucleotide away. The chain joins TRBV10-3 to TRBJ1-2, with 12 nucleotides matching TRBD1. The CDR3 is 14 residues long. CDR1 and CDR2 from the germline V gene are ENHRY and SYGVKD. The V segment lost 6 bases and the J segment 8 bases; nucleotides outside the gene matches: 7. The CDR3 coding sequence is TGTGCCATCAGCCCGGGGGGGACAGGGGGCGGCTACACCTTC. Residues: CAISPGGTGGGYTF.

V is TRBV18 and J is TRBJ2-2; 11 nucleotides align to TRBD2. The CDR3 loop spans 16 amino acids. Per germline, CDR1 KGHSH and CDR2 LQKENI. V was pared by 3 bases and J by 6 bases, with 6 bases of the junction left unmatched. CDR3 sequence reads: CASSPPRLAGPGELFF. CDR3 bases: TGTGCCAGCTCACCTCCGAGACTAGCGGGACCCGGGGAGCTGTTTTTT.

The J gene is TRBJ2-1, the V gene TRBV3-1 (or the pseudogene TRBV3-2); 10 positions agree with TRBD2. Per germline, CDR1 LGHDT and CDR2 YNNKEL (reference sequence). This CDR3 contains 19 residues. With V trimmed by 1 base and J by 0 bases, 9 bases remained unmatched. CDR3: CASSQGSLSGRSSYNEQFF. Written as DNA, the CDR3 is TGTGCCAGCAGCCAAGGGTCCCTTAGCGGGAGGAGCTCCTACAATGAGCAGTTCTTC.